This passage covers 6 T cell receptor beta chains from one sample sequenced in a study of OX40 agonist ivuxolimab in advanced cancers. Only in-frame clones appear in the TCRdb table, and some are missing; sequencing was by immunoSEQ multiplex PCR. The sample records approximately 45,000 clones, 70% to 90% being singletons. The specimen was CD4+ or CD8+ T cells sorted from blood, collected in a trial of the OX40 agonist ivuxolimab. The receptors were gathered from an adult with an advanced solid tumor such as melanoma, head and neck, liver or kidney cancer.

The chain carries TRBV29-1 and TRBJ2-7; no definite D call. V gave up 4 bases and J gave up 4 bases, with 8 bases separating them. The CDR3 spans 11 residues. The germline gives CDR1 SQVTM, CDR2 ANQGSEA. In DNA, the CDR3 is TGCAGCGTTGCAGTAGAGTACGAGCAGTACTTC. Its protein is CSVAVEYEQYF.

The CDR3 DNA reads as TGCGCCAGCAGCCAAGAACGTCCCAGTCAAGAGACCCAGTACTTC. Encoded protein: CASSQERPSQETQYF. This sequence joins TRBV4-1 and TRBJ2-5; D call uncertain. Between the trimmed V and J ends, which lost 0 bases and 2 bases, there was a span of 10 bases. Germline CDR1 reads MGHRA; CDR2 reads YSYEKL. This CDR3 is 15 amino acids long.

The chain uses TRBV6-1 and TRBJ2-4; weak D call: TRBD1 (5 bases). This CDR3 spans 15 amino acids. V was pared by 0 bases and J by 2 bases, with 8 bases between. From germline, CDR1 is MNHNS and CDR2 SASEGT. CDR3: CASSEAAGTKNIQYF. DNA of the CDR3: TGTGCCAGCAGTGAAGCGGCAGGGACCAAAAACATTCAGTACTTC.

The CDR3 DNA is TGTGCCAGCGTTAGGGGGGACACCGGGGAGCTGTTTTTT. This gives the protein CASVRGDTGELFF. V and J are TRBV28 and TRBJ2-2; D may be TRBD1 or TRBD2 (6 bases each). CDR3 length: 13 amino acids. Germline V gene data show CDR1 as MDHEN and CDR2 as SYDVKM. Trimming removed 8 bases from V and 3 bases from J, with 10 bases in between.

The V and J genes are TRBV7-3 and TRBJ2-5; D gene ambiguous. This CDR3 has 13 amino acids. CDR1 is SGHTA and CDR2 is FQGTGA in the germline V gene. Trimming removed 2 bases from V and 5 bases from J, with 9 bases in between. In DNA, the CDR3 is TGTGCCAGCAGCTTATACGGTTCGGAGACCCAGTACTTC. This sequence encodes CASSLYGSETQYF.

This chain joins TRBV7-9 and TRBJ2-7, with D perhaps given as TRBD1 or TRBD2 (5 bases each). Germline V gene lookup returns CDR1 SEHNR and CDR2 FQNEAQ (reference sequence). The CDR3 sequence is 15 residues long. Trimming pared 2 bases from V and 2 bases from J, leaving 13 bases between. In DNA form, the CDR3 reads TGTGCCAGCAGCTTATCCGGGGCCCTACCCTACGAGCAGTACTTC. Translating gives CASSLSGALPYEQYF.